This T cell receptor (beta chain) was found in a study of T cells in Graves' hyperthyroidism and ophthalmopathy. Germline CDR1 LNHNV, CDR2 YYDKDF (reference sequence). Losses at the gene ends were 1 base for V and 0 bases for J; bases not matched to a gene: 11. The length of the CDR3 is 20 residues. Template material for amplifying TCR beta CDR3 regions consisted of RNA transcripts. In the first-round RT-PCR of the TCR CDR3, the HTBI primer set was used. MiXCR, applied by TCRdb to the multiplex PCR reads, yields one record per CDR3 protein. The sample records hundreds of thousands of distinct CDR3 sequences, around 46% being singletons.

The sample taken for sequencing was peripheral blood or thyroid tissue (not recorded which). This TCR was recovered from a woman in her late teens or twenties with Graves' hyperthyroidism. The V and J genes are TRBV15 and TRBJ2-6, with 8 bases aligning to TRBD1. CDR3 coding DNA: TGTGCCACCAGCAGAGCGGCAGGGGGCAGGGCAATCTCTGGGGCCAACGTCCTGACTTTC. Residues: CATSRAAGGRAISGANVLTF. The full variable domain, with the rest looked up from reference TRBV15 and TRBJ2-6, is DAMVIQNPRYQVTQFGKPVTLSCSQTLNHNVMYWYQQKSSQAPKLLFHYYDKDFNNEADTPDNFQSRRPNTSFCFLDIRSPGLGDTAMYLCATSRAAGGRAISGANVLTFGAGSRLTVL.